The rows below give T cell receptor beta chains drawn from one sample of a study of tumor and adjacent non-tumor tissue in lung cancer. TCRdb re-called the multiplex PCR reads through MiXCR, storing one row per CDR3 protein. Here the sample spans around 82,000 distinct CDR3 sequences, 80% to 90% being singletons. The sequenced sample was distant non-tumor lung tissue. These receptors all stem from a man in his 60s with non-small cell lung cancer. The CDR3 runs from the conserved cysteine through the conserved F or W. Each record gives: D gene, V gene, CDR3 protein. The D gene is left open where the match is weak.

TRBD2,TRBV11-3,CASIHLATSGATGALFF
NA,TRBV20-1,CNANPTNGRANEQFF
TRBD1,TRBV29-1,CSGGQGNFREQYF
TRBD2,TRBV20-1,CSARGGSGLFGERYF
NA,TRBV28,CASSRSHETQYF
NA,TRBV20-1,CSARGREDHNAQFF
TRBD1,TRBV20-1,CRADRTGIREQYF
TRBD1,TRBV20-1,CNARGGLGDTQYF
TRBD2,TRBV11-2,CASSSTMGGPKEAQCF
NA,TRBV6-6,CASSYEQGIIFF
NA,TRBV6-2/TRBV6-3,CASRRTGPNQPQHF
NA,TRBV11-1,CASSLARGEQYF
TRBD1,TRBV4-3,CASSQERTGGYIEQFF
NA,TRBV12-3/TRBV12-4,CTSSLVGCEQYF
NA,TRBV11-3,CASRLVSGFPSSYNEQFF
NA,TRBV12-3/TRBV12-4,CVSNLPATQETQYF
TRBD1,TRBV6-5,CTSSYRGTGWNTEAFF
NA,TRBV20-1,CSARGREDHNERFF
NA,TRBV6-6,CVSSYFVWQEGSGDEQFF
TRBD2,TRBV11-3,CASSRGAGGYRAGELFF
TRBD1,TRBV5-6,CASSPPGQGEQCF
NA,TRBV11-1,CASSLSRLVGGNNEQLF
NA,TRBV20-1,CSARRSGHSNQPRHF
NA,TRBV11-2,CASRWGRGETKYF
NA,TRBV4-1,CASRRDWGTEAFF
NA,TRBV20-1,CSAIHGSNQPQHF
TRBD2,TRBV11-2,CASSPTSGVATGANVLTF
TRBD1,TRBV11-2,CASSPSRGPLKGEAFF
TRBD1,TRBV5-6,CVSCQDRVEVYNEHFF
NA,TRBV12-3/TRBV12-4,CASSQDWTGAQYF
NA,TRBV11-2,CASSLVDNEQLF
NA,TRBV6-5,CARCNGGVTRYEQYF
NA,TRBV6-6,CASSVASTQETQHF
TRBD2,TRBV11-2,CASKRTSGRSYNEQFF
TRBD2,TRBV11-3,CANSSRGAGGYRAGGLFF
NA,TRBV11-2,CASSLDRRYNSSFHF
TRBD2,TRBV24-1,CATSDVTSGASGRADTQYF
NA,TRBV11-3,CASSPGINSLLHF
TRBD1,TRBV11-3,CASSSQGADMQYF
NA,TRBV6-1,CASSPDILNQPQHF
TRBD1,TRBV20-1,CSARVRGGQGELFF
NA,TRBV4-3,CASSQDRVGTIDMQYF
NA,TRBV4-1,CASRKEGRTEAFF
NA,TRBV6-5,CVSNSISSREAFF
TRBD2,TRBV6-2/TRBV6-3,CARSYSQTSGGFNEQFF
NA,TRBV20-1,CSARDQRSASGNTLYF
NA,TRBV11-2,CASSPISGANILTF
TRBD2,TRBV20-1,CSAREREAGVYGYEQYF
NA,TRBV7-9,CTSDPRGANTEAFF
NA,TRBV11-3,CASSSGFLGGTDTQYF
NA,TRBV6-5,CASSADTDTQYF
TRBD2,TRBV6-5,CASSLAGVSSGSNFLTF
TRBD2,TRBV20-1,CSAGSGGTSAGEQFF
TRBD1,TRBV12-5,CASGPAGGRSYYGYTF